Only a few counts were recorded for the clone carrying this T cell receptor beta chain. Antigen unknown. The data stem from a study of response to subunit inactivated influenza vaccine. Overall study results and limits: With each seasonal influenza vaccination, the authors suggested, few new T cells are recruited.

TCRdb re-derived calls from the RT-PCR reads in MiXCR, one entry per CDR3 protein. The data show 650,000 or so distinct CDR3 sequences, 11% to 15% seen once. This sample comprised PBMCs from blood, obtained around 15 days before vaccination. This sequence was found in a man aged 45-65 years who received an inactivated influenza vaccine.

In DNA form, the CDR3 reads TGCAGCGTTTTCGGTATGTCCTACGAGCAGTACTTC. It translates to CSVFGMSYEQYF. The chain uses TRBV29-1 and TRBJ2-7, with D unresolved. The CDR3 extends over 12 amino acids. The V gene's germline CDR1 is SQVTM and CDR2 ANQGSEA. Trimming stripped 5 bases from V and 1 base from J, with 9 bases between.